This is a list of T cell receptor beta chains from one sample in a study of CD8 T cells in Susac syndrome. From the immunoSEQ multiplex PCR reads, TCRdb called clonotypes with MiXCR, one entry per CDR3 protein. The data show under 200,000 distinct CDR3 sequences, approximately 96% seen once. Material: CD8+ T cells from PBMCs. The receptors stem from a human donor with multiple sclerosis. Both conserved end residues are part of each CDR3. The order of the fields is clone size, D gene, J gene, V gene, CDR3 DNA, CDR3 protein. The D gene is left open where the match is weak. Some rows mark clone size as missing; the rest say once, few, many or name a class of expanded clone.

.	.	TRBJ1-5	TRBV4-1	TGCGCCAGCAGCCAAACGACGGCGGATCAGCCCCAGCATTTT	CASSQTTADQPQHF
.	TRBD2	TRBJ2-7	TRBV29-1	TGCAGCGTTGTTTCTAGCGGGAGTCTTGTGATCCCCTACGAGCAGTACTTC	CSVVSSGSLVIPYEQYF
.	TRBD1	TRBJ1-2	TRBV12-3/TRBV12-4	TGTGCCAGCAGCCACACTGGACAGGGCAAATTCTATGGCTACACCTTC	CASSHTGQGKFYGYTF
.	.	TRBJ1-3	TRBV23-1	TGCGCCAGCCTTTATTACAGAAAAGGAAACACCATATATTTT	CASLYYRKGNTIYF
.	TRBD1	TRBJ2-4	TRBV10-2	TGCGCCAGCAGTGGGGACAGGGACGGCATTCAGTACTTC	CASSGDRDGIQYF
.	TRBD1	TRBJ2-7	TRBV5-4	TGTGCCAGCACCCTACAGGGGACAACCTACGAGCAGTACTTC	CASTLQGTTYEQYF
.	.	TRBJ2-1	TRBV20-1	TGCAGTGCTAGAGATCCGGAGACGGAATCTGAGCAGTTCTTC	CSARDPETESEQFF
.	.	TRBJ2-7	TRBV18	TGTGCCAGCTCAGTGGAGAGCTCCTACGAGCAGTACTTC	CASSVESSYEQYF
.	.	TRBJ1-5	TRBV6-4	TGTGCCAGCAGTGAAAGGGCAGGAGAGTGGCAGCCCCAGCATTTT	CASSERAGEWQPQHF
.	.	TRBJ1-1	TRBV5-5	TGTGCCAGCAGCGGGGACGGCATGAACACTGAAGCTTTCTTT	CASSGDGMNTEAFF
once	.	TRBJ2-7	TRBV5-6	TGTGCCAGCACTCCTGACACAACACCCTACGAGCAGTACTTC	CASTPDTTPYEQYF
.	TRBD2	TRBJ2-1	TRBV9	TGTGCCAGCAGCGGTAGCGGGGGGCCTGTCAATGAGCAGTTCTTC	CASSGSGGPVNEQFF
.	TRBD2	TRBJ2-3	TRBV3-1	TGTGCCAGCAGCCAAGTTCCAGCGGGAGCAACAGATACGCAGTATTTT	CASSQVPAGATDTQYF
.	TRBD1	TRBJ2-7	TRBV7-9	TGTGCCAGCAGCACTTCCATGACAGGGAGCTACGAGCAGTACTTC	CASSTSMTGSYEQYF
.	.	TRBJ2-7	TRBV5-1	TGCGCCAGCAGCCTCGGGCCCGATTACTACGAGCAGTACTTC	CASSLGPDYYEQYF
.	TRBD1	TRBJ1-1	TRBV2	TGTGCCAGCCCACCGGACAGGGTAGATGCTTTCTTT	CASPPDRVDAFF
.	.	TRBJ2-7	TRBV3-1	TGTGCCAGCAGCTCGCCCGGGACAGGGACTAGAGAGCAGTACTTC	CASSSPGTGTREQYF
.	.	TRBJ2-1	TRBV7-7	TGTGCCAGCAGCTTAGGGCAGCTCAATGAGCAGTTCTTC	CASSLGQLNEQFF
.	TRBD2	TRBJ2-7	TRBV12-3/TRBV12-4	TGTGCCAGCCACAAACTTGATATCGTGACCGGGACTAGCGGGAGGGCCCCTCTCTACGAGCAGTACTTC	CASHKLDIVTGTSGRAPLYEQYF
.	.	TRBJ2-7	TRBV27	TGTGCCAGCAGTCCCAAACCATACGGGGACGAGCAGTACTTC	CASSPKPYGDEQYF
.	.	TRBJ2-2	TRBV3-1	TGTGCCAGCAGCCGTCGACAGGAGGGATCGCGGACCGGGGAGCTGTTTTTT	CASSRRQEGSRTGELFF
.	.	TRBJ1-5	TRBV4-1	TGCGCCAGCAGCCAACCCGATGAAAATCAGCCCCAGCATTTT	CASSQPDENQPQHF
.	.	TRBJ2-5	TRBV3-1	TGTGCCAGCAGCCCCCAAGTGGGGGATGGAGAGACCCAGTACTTC	CASSPQVGDGETQYF
few	.	TRBJ2-7	TRBV2	TGTGCCAGCAGTGATCGGGAGCAGGACGAGCAGTACTTC	CASSDREQDEQYF
.	TRBD1	TRBJ2-7	TRBV27	TGTGCCAGCAGTCTAACAGGGGGCAGAAAGCAGTACTTC	CASSLTGGRKQYF
.	.	TRBJ2-1	TRBV18	TGTGCCAGCTCACCCTCTCTGGCGGGTGAGCAGTTCTTC	CASSPSLAGEQFF